This T cell receptor (beta chain) was recovered during a study of the immune and genomic landscape of osteosarcoma. On the study more broadly: Most patients were poor-risk; over 65% had died. Most patients, 77%, had localized disease at diagnosis. Points from the study as a whole: Productive clonality stayed low overall, though C3 exceeded C1. External normal skin and healthy peripheral blood data provided clonality references.

Primary, local recurrence and metastasis osteosarcoma tumors were taken after treatment from poor-prognosis patients. In this sample, this clone turned up once. The antigen remains undetermined. Trimming took 1 base from V and 7 from J, leaving 16 bases between them. CDR3 size: 15 residues. Germline V lookup: CDR1 SGHTA, CDR2 FQGNSA. Sequenced by immunoSEQ multiplex PCR; TCRdb stores in-frame clones only, minus some. The table shows about 4,600 clones, with around two thirds occurring only once. The genes are TRBV7-2 and TRBJ1-2; D remains unclear. The source is a human donor with osteosarcoma. Sequences were obtained from osteosarcoma tumor tissue from the femur. Here the CDR3 DNA reads TGTGCCAGCAGCTTAGGTCGCGGGGTCAGCCTTGGCTACACCTTC. Translated, it gives CASSLGRGVSLGYTF.